The 8 T cell receptor beta chains in this list originate from one sample, sequenced in a study of response to subunit inactivated influenza vaccine. TCRdb fed the RT-PCR reads into MiXCR, producing one record per CDR3 protein. The table includes about 620,000 distinct CDR3 sequences, roughly 10% detected once. These same data were also listed under a study on T cells expressing NK-cell markers. This second report adds: A 5'RACE template switching approach incorporating UMIs was used to make TCR beta cDNA.

The sample consisted of PBMCs from blood, taken on the day of vaccination. All receptors derive from a man aged 45-65 years who received an inactivated influenza vaccine.

This clonotype was seen a handful of times. CDR3 sequence (DNA): TGCAGCGCCACTACCTCAGGCACCGGGGAGCTGTTTTTT. Translating gives CSATTSGTGELFF. This rearrangement joins TRBV29-1 to TRBJ2-2, with D unclear. Germline CDR1 SQVTM, CDR2 ANQGSEA. The CDR3 loop spans 13 amino acids. V was cut by 7 bases and J by 4 bases, with 13 bases left in between.

The V call is TRBV4-2, the J call TRBJ2-3, with TRBD1 as a possible D gene (5 bases). The CDR3 is 18 residues long. CDR1 is LGHNA, CDR2 YNFKEQ, per germline. The V end lost 0 bases, the J end lost 3 bases, and 19 bases lay between the germline ends. Written as DNA, the CDR3 is TGTGCCAGCAGCCAAGAATGGCAGGGTGCCCACCAAACAGATACGCAGTATTTT. Amino acid sequence: CASSQEWQGAHQTDTQYF.

This clonotype showed up just a few times. The gene calls are TRBV6-2 or TRBV6-3 and TRBJ2-7, with 7 nucleotides matching TRBD1. Trimming removed 8 bases from V and 2 bases from J; junction bases left unmatched: 12. CDR1 MNHEY and CDR2 SVGEGT come from the germline V gene. The CDR3 spans 15 residues. CDR3 DNA: TGTGCCAGCGGACGTTTTGGGGACAGACCCTACGAGCAGTACTTC. This sequence encodes CASGRFGDRPYEQYF.

This clonotype was counted a few times. The V and J genes are TRBV20-1 and TRBJ2-3; 11 bases match TRBD2. The V gene's germline CDR1 is DFQATT and CDR2 SNEGSKA (reference sequence). V dropped 3 bases and J dropped 6; count of bases not matched to a gene: 8. This CDR3 comprises 15 residues. The CDR3 is CSASLGTSGGDTQYF. The CDR3 coding sequence is TGCAGTGCTAGCCTAGGGACTAGCGGAGGGGATACGCAGTATTTT.

The rearrangement links TRBV24-1 to TRBJ2-1; TRBD2 matches at 10 bases. After removal of 7 bases from V and 9 bases from J, the junction contained 8 bases not matched to a gene. There are 14 residues in the CDR3. Looked up from germline, CDR1 is KGHDR and CDR2 is SFDVKD. Here the CDR3 reads CATRPAGGRSEQFF. Here the CDR3 DNA reads TGTGCCACCAGACCAGCGGGGGGGCGCTCTGAGCAGTTCTTC.

V is TRBV5-6 and J is TRBJ1-2, with D hard to call. The CDR3 loop spans 11 amino acids. Germline CDR1 SGHDT, CDR2 YYEEEE. Trimming removed 2 bases at V and 7 bases at J, with 6 bases between. CDR3 DNA: TGTGCCAGCAGCTTATTCGGTGGCTACACCTTC. Translated: CASSLFGGYTF.

This clonotype was detected only a few times. This chain connects TRBV20-1 to TRBJ1-1; 9 nucleotides align to TRBD1. J lost 5 bases, V lost 1 base, and 8 bases had no gene match. The CDR3 is 15 amino acids. Germline CDR1 and CDR2: DFQATT and SNEGSKA (reference sequence). The CDR3 coding sequence is TGCAGTGCTAGAGCCCTTACAGGGGGCTTTACTGAAGCTTTCTTT. Translating it yields CSARALTGGFTEAFF.

V is TRBV5-5 and J is TRBJ2-6; TRBD1 might be the D (8 bases). The CDR3 extends over 17 amino acids. Germline V gives CDR1 SGHKS, CDR2 YYEKEE (reference sequence). Trimming shortened V by 4 bases and J by 0 bases, and 14 bases separated the two germline ends. CDR3: CASSATGGVSGANVLTF. The CDR3 DNA sequence: TGTGCCAGCAGCGCCACAGGGGGGGTCTCTGGGGCCAACGTCCTGACTTTC. Combining the CDR3 with reference TRBV5-5 and TRBJ2-6 gives the whole variable domain DAGVTQSPTHLIKTRGQQVTLRCSPISGHKSVSWYQQVLGQGPQFIFQYYEKEERGRGNFPDRFSARQFPNYSSELNVNALLLGDSALYLCASSATGGVSGANVLTFGAGSRLTVL.